This T cell receptor (beta chain) was observed in a study of cytomegalovirus exposure and HLA in healthy donors. Study observations and caveats: The authors considered a cluster of highly shared sequence variants likely to be a sequencing artifact.

The CDR3 is 12 amino acids. Per the germline V gene, CDR1 is MNHEY and CDR2 is SVGAGI. Trimming took 5 bases from V and 7 from J, leaving 11 bases between them. On this clone itself: The antigen remains undetermined.

PCR used 60 Vbeta primers and 13 Jbeta primers. TCRdb's table, derived via immunoSEQ multiplex PCR, lists solely in-frame clones and lacks some. The sample's table shows some 64,000 clones. Specimen: PBMCs. This receptor was identified in a woman in her twenties or thirties in good health and CMV-seronegative. The chain couples TRBV6-5 to TRBJ1-2; no clear D gene. The CDR3 is CASSQPRGGYTF. The DNA of the CDR3 is TGTGCCAGCAGTCAACCTCGGGGTGGCTACACCTTC.